Here is one TCR beta chain with its context. The CDR3 length is 15 residues. Unmatched junction bases numbered 9, after V lost 5 bases and J lost 3 bases. In germline, CDR1 is SGHVS, CDR2 FNYEAQ. This entry comes from a study of blood T cell repertoires in COVID-19. Study context: T cells, B-cell-depleted T cells, or PBMCs provided the cDNA or gDNA that served as material.

Measured with immunoSEQ multiplex PCR; TCRdb has only the in-frame clones, and not every one. The repertoire holds approximately 170,000 clones, with around 80% as singletons. Sequencing was carried out using PBMCs or T cells enriched from blood (not recorded which). The TCR comes from a man aged 50 to 60 who had recovered from COVID-19. The V and J genes are TRBV7-6 and TRBJ2-7; TRBD1 matches at 8 bases. The CDR3 reads CASSLDRGPRYEQYF. The CDR3 DNA follows: TGTGCCAGCAGCCTTGACAGGGGCCCTCGCTACGAGCAGTACTTC. Looking up the rest from reference TRBV7-6 and TRBJ2-7 gives the full variable domain: GAGVSQSPRYKVTKRGQDVALRCDPISGHVSLYWYRQALGQGPEFLTYFNYEAQQDKSGLPNDRFSAERPEGSISTLTIQRTEQRDSAMYRCASSLDRGPRYEQYFGPGTRLTVT.